This T cell receptor (beta chain) was sequenced during a study of shared clonotypes between healthy human individuals. Study details: Each donor had three CD4 naive, three CD4 memory, two CD8 naive and one CD8 memory plate. Study-level points and caveats: The sole specimen, blood, was sampled, and tissue repertoires likely differ. Among several donors, approximately 5.4% of naive CD4 clonotypes were found in common.

In germline, CDR1 is MNHNS, CDR2 SASEGT. The length of the CDR3 is 16 residues. Trimming took 1 base from V and 9 from J; bases not matched to a gene: 9. This clone occurred once. Its antigen is still unknown. Repertoires were generated with immunoSEQ multiplex PCR, while TCRdb's copy carries only in-frame clones and drops some. The sample includes 2,100,000 or so clones, nearly 97% of them seen just once. What was sequenced was naive CD4+ T cells sorted from blood. Subset of the sample: CD45RA+ positively selected. The chain is built from TRBV6-1 and TRBJ1-6; 7 nucleotides match TRBD1. The TCR sequence derives from a man between 18 and 35 years old in good health. The CDR3 here is CASSEGLQGVSSPLHF. In nucleotides, the CDR3 is TGTGCCAGCAGTGAAGGTCTGCAGGGGGTAAGTTCACCCCTCCACTTT.